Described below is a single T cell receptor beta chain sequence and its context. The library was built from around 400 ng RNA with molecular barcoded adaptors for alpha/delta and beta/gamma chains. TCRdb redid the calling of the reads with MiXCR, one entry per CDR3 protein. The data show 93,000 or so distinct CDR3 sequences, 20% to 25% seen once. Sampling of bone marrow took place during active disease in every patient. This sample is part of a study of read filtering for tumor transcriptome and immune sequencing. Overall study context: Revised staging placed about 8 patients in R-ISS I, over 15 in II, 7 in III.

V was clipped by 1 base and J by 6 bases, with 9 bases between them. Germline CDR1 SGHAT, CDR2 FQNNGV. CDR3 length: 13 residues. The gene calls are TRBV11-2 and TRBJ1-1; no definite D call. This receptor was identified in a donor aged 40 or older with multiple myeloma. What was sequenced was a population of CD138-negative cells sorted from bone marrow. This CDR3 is CASSLGQGPEAFF. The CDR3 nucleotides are TGTGCCAGCAGCTTAGGACAAGGCCCTGAAGCTTTCTTT.